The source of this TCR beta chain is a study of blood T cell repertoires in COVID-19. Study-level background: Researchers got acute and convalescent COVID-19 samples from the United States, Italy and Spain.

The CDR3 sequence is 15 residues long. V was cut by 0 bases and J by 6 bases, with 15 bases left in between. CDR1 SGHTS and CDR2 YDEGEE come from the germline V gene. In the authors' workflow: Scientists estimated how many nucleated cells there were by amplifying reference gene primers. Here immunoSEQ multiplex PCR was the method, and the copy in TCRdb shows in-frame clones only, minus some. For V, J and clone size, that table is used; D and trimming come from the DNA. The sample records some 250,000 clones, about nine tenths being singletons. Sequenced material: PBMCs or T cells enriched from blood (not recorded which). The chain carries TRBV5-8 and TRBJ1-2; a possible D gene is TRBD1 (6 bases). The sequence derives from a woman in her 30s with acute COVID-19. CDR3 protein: CASSLASGAEDGYTF. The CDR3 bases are TGTGCCAGCAGCTTGGCGTCAGGGGCTGAGGATGGCTACACCTTC.